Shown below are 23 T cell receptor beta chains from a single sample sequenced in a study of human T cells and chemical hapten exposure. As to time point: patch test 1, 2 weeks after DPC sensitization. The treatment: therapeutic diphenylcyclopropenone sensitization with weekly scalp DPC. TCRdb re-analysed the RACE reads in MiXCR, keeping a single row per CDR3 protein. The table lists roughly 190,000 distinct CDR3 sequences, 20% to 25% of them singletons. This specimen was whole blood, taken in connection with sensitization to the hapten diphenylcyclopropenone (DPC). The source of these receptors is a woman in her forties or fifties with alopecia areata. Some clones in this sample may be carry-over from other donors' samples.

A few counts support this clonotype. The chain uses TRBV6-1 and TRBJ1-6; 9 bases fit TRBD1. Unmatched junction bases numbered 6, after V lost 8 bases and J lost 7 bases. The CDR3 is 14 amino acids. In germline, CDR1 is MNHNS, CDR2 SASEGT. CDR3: CASGKGQGNSPLHF. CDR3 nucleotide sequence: TGTGCCAGCGGGAAGGGACAGGGAAATTCACCCCTCCACTTT.

CDR3: CSATWTSGRKETQYF. The CDR3 DNA sequence: TGCAGTGCTACCTGGACTAGCGGGAGGAAAGAGACCCAGTACTTC. The gene calls are TRBV20-1 and TRBJ2-5, with 14 bases identical to TRBD2. The CDR3 consists of 15 residues. In germline, CDR1 is DFQATT, CDR2 SNEGSKA (reference sequence). J gave up 3 bases and V 4 bases, and 4 bases lay outside the gene matches.

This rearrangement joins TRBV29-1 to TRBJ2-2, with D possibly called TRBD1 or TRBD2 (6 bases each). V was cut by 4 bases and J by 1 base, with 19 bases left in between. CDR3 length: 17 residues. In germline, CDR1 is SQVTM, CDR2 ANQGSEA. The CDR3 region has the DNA TGCAGCGTTGGGGGGGAACTACAGGGTTTGAACACCGGGGAGCTGTTTTTT. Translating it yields CSVGGELQGLNTGELFF.

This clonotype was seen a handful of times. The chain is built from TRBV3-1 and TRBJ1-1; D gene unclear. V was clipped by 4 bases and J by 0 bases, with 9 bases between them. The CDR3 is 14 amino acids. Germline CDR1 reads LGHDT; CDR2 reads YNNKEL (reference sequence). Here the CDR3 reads CASSLNIMNTEAFF. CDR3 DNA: TGTGCCAGCAGCCTAAATATCATGAACACTGAAGCTTTCTTT.

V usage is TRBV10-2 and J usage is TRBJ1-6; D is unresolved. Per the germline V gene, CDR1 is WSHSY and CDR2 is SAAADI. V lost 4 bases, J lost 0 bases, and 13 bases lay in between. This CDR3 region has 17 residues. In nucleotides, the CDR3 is TGCGCCAGCAGTGTTTCCTCGGGGAGCTCCTATAATTCACCCCTCCACTTT. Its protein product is CASSVSSGSSYNSPLHF.

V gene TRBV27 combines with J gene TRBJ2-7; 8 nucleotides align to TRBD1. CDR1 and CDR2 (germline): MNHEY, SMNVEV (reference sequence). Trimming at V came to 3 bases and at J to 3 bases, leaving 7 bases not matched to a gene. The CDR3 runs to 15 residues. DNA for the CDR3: TGTGCCAGCAGTTTTTCAGACAGGGGCCTCTACGAGCAGTACTTC. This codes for CASSFSDRGLYEQYF.

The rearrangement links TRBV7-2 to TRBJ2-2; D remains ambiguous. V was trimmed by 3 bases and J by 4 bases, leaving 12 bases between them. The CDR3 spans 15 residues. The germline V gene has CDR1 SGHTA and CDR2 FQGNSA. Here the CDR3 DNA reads TGTGCCAGCAGCTTTCGTGCTCGTCGCACCGGGGAGCTGTTTTTT. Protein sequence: CASSFRARRTGELFF.

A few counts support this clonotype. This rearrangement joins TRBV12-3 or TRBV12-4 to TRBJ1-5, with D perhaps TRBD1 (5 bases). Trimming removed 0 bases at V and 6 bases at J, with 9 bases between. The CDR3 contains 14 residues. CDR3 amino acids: CASSLAGAGQPQHF. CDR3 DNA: TGTGCCAGCAGTTTAGCAGGGGCGGGTCAGCCCCAGCATTTT.

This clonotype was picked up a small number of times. For the CDR3, the DNA is TGCGCCAGCAGTCGCGTTGGACAGGGAAAAATGCTTGTGAACACTGAAGCTTTCTTT. Its translation: CASSRVGQGKMLVNTEAFF. The V call is TRBV4-1, the J call TRBJ1-1; TRBD1 agrees at 8 bases. Trimming cost V 6 bases and J 0 bases; bases outside gene matches: 18. Germline CDR1 MGHRA, CDR2 YSYEKL. The CDR3 spans 19 residues.

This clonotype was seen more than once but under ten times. The CDR3 sequence is CSVDMRQTGDSNEQFF. The CDR3 DNA sequence: TGCAGCGTTGATATGCGGCAAACAGGGGATAGTAATGAGCAGTTCTTC. This sequence joins TRBV29-1 and TRBJ2-1; TRBD1 matches at 7 bases. The V and J ends lost 3 bases and 7 bases, in that order; junction bases with no gene match: 15. Germline values: CDR1 SQVTM, CDR2 ANQGSEA. The CDR3 contains 16 residues.

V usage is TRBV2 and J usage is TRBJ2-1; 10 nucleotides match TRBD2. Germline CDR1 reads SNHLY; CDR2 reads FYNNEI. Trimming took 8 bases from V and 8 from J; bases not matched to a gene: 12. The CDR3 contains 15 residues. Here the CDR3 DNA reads TGTGCCAGCCTGACGGCTAGCGGGGGCGTGGATGAGCAGTTCTTC. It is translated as CASLTASGGVDEQFF.

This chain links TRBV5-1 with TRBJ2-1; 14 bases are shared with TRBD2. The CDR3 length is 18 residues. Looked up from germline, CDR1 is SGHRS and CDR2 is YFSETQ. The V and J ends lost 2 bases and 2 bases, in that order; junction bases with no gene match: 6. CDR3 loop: CASSLGTSGRRTYNEQFF. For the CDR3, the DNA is TGCGCCAGCAGCTTAGGGACTAGCGGGAGAAGGACCTACAATGAGCAGTTCTTC.

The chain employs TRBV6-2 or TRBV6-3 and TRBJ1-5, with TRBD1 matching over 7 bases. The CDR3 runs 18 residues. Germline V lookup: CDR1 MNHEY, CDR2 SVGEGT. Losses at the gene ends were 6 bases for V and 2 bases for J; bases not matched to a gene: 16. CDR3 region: CASRDIQKTGKGNQPQHF. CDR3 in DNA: TGTGCCAGCAGAGACATACAAAAGACAGGGAAGGGCAATCAGCCCCAGCATTTT.

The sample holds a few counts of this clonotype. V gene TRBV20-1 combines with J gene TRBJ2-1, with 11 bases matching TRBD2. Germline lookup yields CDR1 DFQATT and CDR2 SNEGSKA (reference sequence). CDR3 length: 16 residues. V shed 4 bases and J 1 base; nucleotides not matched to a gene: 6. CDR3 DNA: TGCAGTGCTATCGGGACTAGCGGAGTATCCTACAATGAGCAGTTCTTC. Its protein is CSAIGTSGVSYNEQFF.

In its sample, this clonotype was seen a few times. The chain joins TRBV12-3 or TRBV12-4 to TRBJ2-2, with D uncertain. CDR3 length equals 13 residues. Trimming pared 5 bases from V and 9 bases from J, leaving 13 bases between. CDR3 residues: CASSHQQYWELFF. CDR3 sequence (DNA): TGTGCCAGCAGTCACCAACAGTACTGGGAGCTGTTTTTT.

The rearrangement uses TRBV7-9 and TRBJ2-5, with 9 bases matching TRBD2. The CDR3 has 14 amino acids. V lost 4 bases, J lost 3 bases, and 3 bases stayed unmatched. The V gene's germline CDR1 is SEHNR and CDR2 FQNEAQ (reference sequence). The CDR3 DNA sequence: TGTGCCAGCAGCTACGTAGCGGGAGAAGAGACCCAGTACTTC. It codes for CASSYVAGEETQYF.

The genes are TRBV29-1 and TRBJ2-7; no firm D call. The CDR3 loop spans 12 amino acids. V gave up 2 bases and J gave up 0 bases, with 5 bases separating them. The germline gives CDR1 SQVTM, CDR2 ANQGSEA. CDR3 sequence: CSVELSSYEQYF. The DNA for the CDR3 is TGCAGCGTTGAACTTAGCTCCTACGAGCAGTACTTC.

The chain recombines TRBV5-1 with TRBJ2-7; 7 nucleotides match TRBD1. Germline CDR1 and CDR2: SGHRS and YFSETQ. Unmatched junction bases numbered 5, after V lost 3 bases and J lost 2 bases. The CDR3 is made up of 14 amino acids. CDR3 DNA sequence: TGCGCCAGCAGCTCCCAGACAGGGCCCTACGAGCAGTACTTC. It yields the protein CASSSQTGPYEQYF. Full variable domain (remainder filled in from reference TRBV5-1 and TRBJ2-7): KAGVTQTPRYLIKTRGQQVTLSCSPISGHRSVSWYQQTPGQGLQFLFEYFSETQRNKGNFPGRFSGRQFSNSRSEMNVSTLELGDSALYLCASSSQTGPYEQYFGPGTRLTVT.

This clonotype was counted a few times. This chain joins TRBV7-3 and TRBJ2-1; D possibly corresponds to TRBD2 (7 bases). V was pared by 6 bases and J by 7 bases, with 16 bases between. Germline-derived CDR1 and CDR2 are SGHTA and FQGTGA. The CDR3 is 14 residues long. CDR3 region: CASSRGGALNEQFF. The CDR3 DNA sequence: TGTGCCAGCAGTCGAGGGGGGGCACTGAATGAGCAGTTCTTC.

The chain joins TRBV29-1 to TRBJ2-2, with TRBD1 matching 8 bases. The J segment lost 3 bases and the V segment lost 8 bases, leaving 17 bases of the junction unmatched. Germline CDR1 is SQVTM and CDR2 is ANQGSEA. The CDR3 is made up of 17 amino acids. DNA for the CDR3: TGCAGCCCCTCTCCGGTAACCGGGACAGGTTACACCGGGGAGCTGTTTTTT. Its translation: CSPSPVTGTGYTGELFF.

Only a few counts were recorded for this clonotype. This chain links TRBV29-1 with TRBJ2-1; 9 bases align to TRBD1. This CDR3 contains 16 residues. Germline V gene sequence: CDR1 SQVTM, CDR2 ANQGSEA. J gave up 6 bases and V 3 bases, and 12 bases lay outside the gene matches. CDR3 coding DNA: TGCAGCGTTGACCGGGACAGGGTTGGAAGAAGCAATGAGCAGTTCTTC. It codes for CSVDRDRVGRSNEQFF.

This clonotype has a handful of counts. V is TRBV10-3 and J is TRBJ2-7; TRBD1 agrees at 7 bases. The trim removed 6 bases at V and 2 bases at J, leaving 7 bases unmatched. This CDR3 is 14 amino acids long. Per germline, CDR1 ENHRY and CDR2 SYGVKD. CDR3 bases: TGTGCCATCAGAGGGACAGCTACTCCCTACGAGCAGTACTTC. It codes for CAIRGTATPYEQYF.

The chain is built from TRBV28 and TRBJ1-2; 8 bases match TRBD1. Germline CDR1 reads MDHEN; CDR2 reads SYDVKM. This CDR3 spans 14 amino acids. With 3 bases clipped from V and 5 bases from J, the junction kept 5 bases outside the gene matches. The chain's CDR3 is CASSFQGAQYGYTF. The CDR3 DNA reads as TGTGCCAGCAGTTTCCAGGGGGCTCAGTATGGCTACACCTTC.